A single sample gave rise to the 28 T cell receptor beta chains below, sequenced in a study of blood T cell repertoires in COVID-19. The table came from immunoSEQ multiplex PCR; TCRdb's copy has only in-frame clones and leaves some out. The sample contains 250,000 or so clones, roughly nine tenths of which appear only once. Sequencing input: peripheral blood. The receptors come from a woman aged 40 to 49 who had recovered from COVID-19.

V is TRBV24-1 and J is TRBJ2-5; D is perhaps TRBD2 (7 bases). Trimming pared 5 bases from V and 4 bases from J, leaving 16 bases between. This CDR3 region has 15 residues. Germline values: CDR1 KGHDR, CDR2 SFDVKD. Written as DNA, the CDR3 is TGTGCCACCAGTGTGCAGAGGGGAGGGGGAGAGACCCAGTACTTC. It encodes CATSVQRGGGETQYF.

The chain is built from TRBV11-2 and TRBJ1-3; maybe TRBD1 (6 bases). Deletions cut 6 bases from V and 0 bases from J, with 12 bases between. Germline V lookup: CDR1 SGHAT, CDR2 FQNNGV. The length of the CDR3 is 15 residues. This CDR3 reads CASRRGPHSGNTIYF. The CDR3 DNA reads TGTGCCAGCAGGCGGGGGCCACACTCTGGAAACACCATATATTTT. Drawing the rest from reference TRBV11-2 and TRBJ1-3, the complete variable domain is EAGVAQSPRYKIIEKRQSVAFWCNPISGHATLYWYQQILGQGPKLLIQFQNNGVVDDSQLPKDRFSAERLKGVDSTLKIQPAKLEDSAVYLCASRRGPHSGNTIYFGEGSWLTVV.

The rearrangement uses TRBV5-1 and TRBJ2-2; D is possibly TRBD2 (7 bases). The V end was cut by 4 bases, the J end by 2 bases, with 9 bases between. This CDR3 is 14 amino acids long. Per the germline V gene, CDR1 is SGHRS and CDR2 is YFSETQ. CDR3 protein: CASSRGGNTGELFF. The CDR3 region has the DNA TGCGCCAGCAGCAGGGGGGGTAACACCGGGGAGCTGTTTTTT.

The V call is TRBV7-9, the J call TRBJ2-1; D possibly corresponds to TRBD2 (5 bases). CDR3 size: 12 residues. Germline CDR1 SEHNR, CDR2 FQNEAQ (reference sequence). V was shortened by 10 bases and J by 6 bases, with 13 bases between the two germline ends. The CDR3 spells CAIITRTNEQFF. For the CDR3, the DNA is TGTGCCATCATTACTAGAACCAATGAGCAGTTCTTC. Filled out from reference TRBV7-9 and TRBJ2-1, the complete variable domain reads DTGVSQNPRHKITKRGQNVTFRCDPISEHNRLYWYRQTLGQGPEFLTYFQNEAQLEKSRLLSDRFSAERPKGSFSTLEIQRTEQGDSAMYLCAIITRTNEQFFGPGTRLTVL.

The chain employs TRBV4-1 and TRBJ1-5, with D unclear. This CDR3 is 16 amino acids long. The V gene lost 1 base and the J gene lost 7 bases, with 17 bases spanning the gap. The germline V gene encodes CDR1 MGHRA and CDR2 YSYEKL. CDR3 loop: CASSQVLRTENQPQHF. The CDR3 coding sequence is TGCGCCAGCAGCCAAGTTTTAAGAACAGAAAACCAGCCCCAGCATTTT.

This clone was seen a few times. J is TRBJ2-2 and V is TRBV11-2, with TRBD2 identical over 16 bases. Germline V gene sequence: CDR1 SGHAT, CDR2 FQNNGV. CDR3 length: 18 amino acids. The V segment lost 6 bases and the J segment 5 bases; nucleotides outside the gene matches: 9. The CDR3 DNA is TGTGCCAGCAGAAAGGGACTAGCGGGAGGGCTGGGGACCGGGGAGCTGTTTTTT. It specifies CASRKGLAGGLGTGELFF. Together with reference TRBV11-2 and TRBJ2-2, the CDR3 gives the full variable domain: EAGVAQSPRYKIIEKRQSVAFWCNPISGHATLYWYQQILGQGPKLLIQFQNNGVVDDSQLPKDRFSAERLKGVDSTLKIQPAKLEDSAVYLCASRKGLAGGLGTGELFFGEGSRLTVL.

This rearrangement joins TRBV23-1 to TRBJ2-3; D ambiguous. TRBV23-1 is reported as an ORF; its role is uncertain. The CDR3 runs 15 residues. V shed 3 bases and J shed 2 bases, with 12 bases lying between them. The CDR3 DNA sequence: TGCGCCAGCAGTCAGAGGAGAGAGTCCACAGATACGCAGTATTTT. It specifies CASSQRRESTDTQYF.

The chain has TRBV19 and TRBJ2-5; 9 nucleotides match TRBD1. The CDR3 runs 13 residues. Germline CDR1 is LNHDA and CDR2 is SQIVND (reference sequence). J lost 7 bases, V lost 3 bases, and 3 bases had no gene match. CDR3 DNA sequence: TGTGCCAGTAGTATGACGACAGGGGGGACCCAGTACTTC. This codes for CASSMTTGGTQYF.

This chain joins TRBV10-2 and TRBJ2-6; 9 positions match TRBD2. This CDR3 contains 19 residues. Germline V CDR1 and CDR2: WSHSY, SAAADI. Unmatched junction bases numbered 10, after V lost 0 bases and J lost 4 bases. DNA of the CDR3: TGCGCCAGCAGTGAGTCGAGCAGGAGCGGGGGGCGCGGGGCCAACGTCCTGACTTTC. It encodes CASSESSRSGGRGANVLTF.

This chain links TRBV9 with TRBJ1-3; perhaps TRBD1 as D (6 bases). The CDR3 runs 15 residues. V gave up 4 bases and J gave up 3 bases, with 14 bases separating them. Germline assignment: CDR1 SGDLS and CDR2 YYNGEE. CDR3 nucleotide sequence: TGTGCCAGCAGCAACACCAGGGGCAATGGAAACACCATATATTTT. Translating it yields CASSNTRGNGNTIYF.

The chain has TRBV5-6 and TRBJ2-7; D gene ambiguous. Trimming pared 6 bases from V and 0 bases from J, leaving 13 bases between. The V gene's germline CDR1 is SGHDT and CDR2 YYEEEE. This CDR3 region has 14 residues. CDR3: CASTDRLVSYEQYF. The CDR3 DNA follows: TGTGCCAGCACCGATAGACTGGTCTCCTACGAGCAGTACTTC.

The rearrangement joins TRBV10-3 to TRBJ1-1; a possible D gene is TRBD1 (6 bases). Trimming removed 6 bases from V and 1 base from J, with 9 bases in between. The CDR3 is 13 amino acids. CDR1 and CDR2 (germline): ENHRY, SYGVKD. For the CDR3, the DNA is TGTGCCATCAGGACAGGCGAGAACACTGAAGCTTTCTTT. The encoded protein is CAIRTGENTEAFF.

The chain combines TRBV5-6 with TRBJ2-7; 9 nucleotides agree with TRBD1. Trimming removed 4 bases from V and 1 base from J; junction bases left unmatched: 6. CDR3 length: 15 residues. Germline CDR1 and CDR2: SGHDT and YYEEEE. The CDR3 region has the DNA TGTGCCAGCAGCCCCGGGACAGGGATATCCTACGAGCAGTACGTC. Its translation is CASSPGTGISYEQYV.

The chain joins TRBV25-1 to TRBJ2-1; D not resolved. With 1 base removed from V and 10 bases from J, the gap between germline ends came to 5 bases. Germline V gene data show CDR1 as MGHDK and CDR2 as SYGVNS. This CDR3 comprises 11 residues. For the CDR3, the DNA is TGTGCCAGCAGTGAATTTCAAGAGCAGTTCTTC. Translating gives CASSEFQEQFF.

The chain is built from TRBV29-1 and TRBJ1-1; perhaps TRBD1 as D (6 bases). The germline V gene encodes CDR1 SQVTM and CDR2 ANQGSEA. Trimming stripped 4 bases from V and 1 base from J, with 13 bases between. The length of the CDR3 is 14 residues. The CDR3 DNA is TGCAGCGTTGTGGCAGGGGCTGGGAACACTGAAGCTTTCTTT. Encoded protein: CSVVAGAGNTEAFF.

This chain links TRBV27 with TRBJ1-5; D may be TRBD1 (6 bases). Germline CDR1 reads MNHEY; CDR2 reads SMNVEV (reference sequence). Between the trimmed V and J ends, which lost 10 bases and 0 bases, there was a span of 16 bases. The CDR3 covers 15 residues. CDR3 in DNA: TGTGCCACCGCGGGGGGCGCAGCTAGCAATCAGCCCCAGCATTTT. Its translation: CATAGGAASNQPQHF.

The rearrangement links TRBV7-2 to TRBJ1-5; D is ambiguous. CDR3 length: 14 residues. Trimming left V 5 bases short and J 2 bases short, with 10 bases between. CDR1 and CDR2 (germline): SGHTA, FQGNSA. For the CDR3, the DNA is TGTGCCAGCAGCAAAAGATCGGGCAATCAGCCCCAGCATTTT. Translating it yields CASSKRSGNQPQHF. Filled out from reference TRBV7-2 and TRBJ1-5, the complete variable domain reads GAGVSQSPSNKVTEKGKDVELRCDPISGHTALYWYRQSLGQGLEFLIYFQGNSAPDKSGLPSDRFSAERTGGSVSTLTIQRTQQEDSAVYLCASSKRSGNQPQHFGDGTRLSIL.

This clone was detected a few times. The CDR3 DNA follows: TGTGCCACCAGCAGAGACCGGACAGGGCTGGAGACCCAGTACTTC. Amino acid sequence: CATSRDRTGLETQYF. The V gene is TRBV15, the J gene TRBJ2-5; 8 nucleotides agree with TRBD1. CDR3 size: 15 residues. The germline V gene encodes CDR1 LNHNV and CDR2 YYDKDF (reference sequence). J gave up 5 bases and V 0 bases, and 5 bases lay outside the gene matches.

The chain carries TRBV4-1 and TRBJ2-4, with 9 positions matching TRBD1. J gave up 3 bases and V 0 bases, and 18 bases lay outside the gene matches. Per germline, CDR1 MGHRA and CDR2 YSYEKL. There are 21 residues in the CDR3. CDR3: CASSQDFWDRVSVWVKNIQYF. The CDR3 nucleotides read TGCGCCAGCAGCCAAGATTTTTGGGACAGGGTTTCGGTTTGGGTCAAAAACATTCAGTACTTC.

V is TRBV5-1 and J is TRBJ2-1; 8 bases fit TRBD2. V trimming: 2 bases; J trimming: 8 bases; junction bases outside the gene matches: 9. Per germline, CDR1 SGHRS and CDR2 YFSETQ. The CDR3 extends over 15 amino acids. CDR3 loop: CASSFEAGVRDEQFF. CDR3 in DNA: TGCGCCAGCAGCTTCGAAGCGGGAGTACGGGATGAGCAGTTCTTC. Combining the CDR3 with reference TRBV5-1 and TRBJ2-1 gives the whole variable domain KAGVTQTPRYLIKTRGQQVTLSCSPISGHRSVSWYQQTPGQGLQFLFEYFSETQRNKGNFPGRFSGRQFSNSRSEMNVSTLELGDSALYLCASSFEAGVRDEQFFGPGTRLTVL.

The V gene is TRBV9, the J gene TRBJ1-6; D call uncertain. Germline V gene data show CDR1 as SGDLS and CDR2 as YYNGEE. This CDR3 spans 16 amino acids. V gave up 4 bases and J gave up 2 bases, with 13 bases separating them. CDR3 loop: CASSSRAGTYNSPLHF. CDR3 coding DNA: TGTGCCAGCAGCTCTCGGGCGGGTACCTATAATTCACCCCTCCACTTT.

This chain joins TRBV23-1 and TRBJ2-1, with D possibly being TRBD1 (6 bases). TRBV23-1 is designated an ORF whose function remains uncertain. CDR3 length equals 11 residues. With 6 bases removed from V and 9 bases from J, the gap between germline ends came to 9 bases. This CDR3 is CASRQGPEQFF. DNA of the CDR3: TGCGCCAGCAGACAGGGTCCTGAGCAGTTCTTC.

J is TRBJ1-1 and V is TRBV27; possibly TRBD1 for D (5 bases). This CDR3 has 14 residues. Germline CDR1 is MNHEY and CDR2 is SMNVEV (reference sequence). Trimming took 2 bases from V and 4 from J, leaving 11 bases between them. The chain's CDR3 is CASSLQGEVTEAFF. The CDR3, as DNA: TGTGCCAGCAGTTTACAAGGGGAGGTCACTGAAGCTTTCTTT.

This clone was seen only a few times. This chain joins TRBV5-1 and TRBJ1-4; a possible D gene is TRBD1 (6 bases). CDR1 and CDR2 from the germline V gene are SGHRS and YFSETQ. V was shortened by 7 bases and J by 8 bases, with 15 bases between the two germline ends. This CDR3 has 13 residues. DNA for the CDR3: TGCGCCAGCTCCCCCAGGGGTGGCGAAAAACTGTTTTTT. Amino acids: CASSPRGGEKLFF.

The chain couples TRBV12-3 or TRBV12-4 to TRBJ1-2; 7 bases fit TRBD1. The CDR3 extends over 12 amino acids. J was trimmed by 7 bases and V by 6 bases; bases with no gene match: 5. CDR3 coding DNA: TGTGCCAGCAGAACAGGGGCGGGTGGCTACACCTTC. Residues: CASRTGAGGYTF.

The V and J genes are TRBV6-5 and TRBJ2-1; 10 positions match TRBD2. The CDR3 has 15 residues. V lost 4 bases and J lost 9; bases outside the gene matches: 9. Germline loops: CDR1 MNHEY, CDR2 SVGAGI. Here the CDR3 DNA reads TGTGCCAGCAGTTCCCCAGCGGGGGGGCCAGTTGAGCAGTTCTTC. This sequence encodes CASSSPAGGPVEQFF.

The genes are TRBV12-5 and TRBJ2-5; TRBD2 is a possible D gene (5 bases). This CDR3 is built from 13 residues. Germline-derived CDR1 and CDR2 are LGHNT and FRNRAP. V was trimmed by 6 bases and J by 4 bases, leaving 12 bases between them. CDR3 DNA sequence: TGTGCTAGTGGAGAGGCGGGTAGAGAGACCCAGTACTTC. Encoded protein: CASGEAGRETQYF.

This sequence joins TRBV15 and TRBJ1-5, with D tentatively TRBD1 (6 bases). The CDR3 runs 16 residues. Deletions cut 0 bases from V and 4 bases from J, with 13 bases between. The V gene's germline CDR1 is LNHNV and CDR2 YYDKDF (reference sequence). The CDR3 DNA reads TGTGCCACCAGCAGAGAGGCCGGACAGCTTAATCAGCCCCAGCATTTT. It codes for CATSREAGQLNQPQHF.